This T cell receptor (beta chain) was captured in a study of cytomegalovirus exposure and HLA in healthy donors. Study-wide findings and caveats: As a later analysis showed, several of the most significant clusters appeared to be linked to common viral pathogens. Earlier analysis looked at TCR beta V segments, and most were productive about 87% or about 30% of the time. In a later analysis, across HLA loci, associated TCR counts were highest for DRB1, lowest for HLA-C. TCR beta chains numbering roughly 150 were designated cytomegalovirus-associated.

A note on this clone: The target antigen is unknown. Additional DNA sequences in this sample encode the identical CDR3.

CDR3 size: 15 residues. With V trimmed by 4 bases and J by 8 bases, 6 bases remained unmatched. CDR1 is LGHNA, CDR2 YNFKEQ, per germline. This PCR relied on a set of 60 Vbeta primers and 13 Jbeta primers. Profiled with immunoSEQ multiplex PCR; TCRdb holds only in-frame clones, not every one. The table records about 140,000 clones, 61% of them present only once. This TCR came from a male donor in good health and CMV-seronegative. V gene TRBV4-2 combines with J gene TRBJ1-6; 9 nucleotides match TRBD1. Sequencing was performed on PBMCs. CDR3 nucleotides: TGTGCCAGCAGCCCAGGGACAGGGTATGATTCACCCCTCCACTTT. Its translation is CASSPGTGYDSPLHF.